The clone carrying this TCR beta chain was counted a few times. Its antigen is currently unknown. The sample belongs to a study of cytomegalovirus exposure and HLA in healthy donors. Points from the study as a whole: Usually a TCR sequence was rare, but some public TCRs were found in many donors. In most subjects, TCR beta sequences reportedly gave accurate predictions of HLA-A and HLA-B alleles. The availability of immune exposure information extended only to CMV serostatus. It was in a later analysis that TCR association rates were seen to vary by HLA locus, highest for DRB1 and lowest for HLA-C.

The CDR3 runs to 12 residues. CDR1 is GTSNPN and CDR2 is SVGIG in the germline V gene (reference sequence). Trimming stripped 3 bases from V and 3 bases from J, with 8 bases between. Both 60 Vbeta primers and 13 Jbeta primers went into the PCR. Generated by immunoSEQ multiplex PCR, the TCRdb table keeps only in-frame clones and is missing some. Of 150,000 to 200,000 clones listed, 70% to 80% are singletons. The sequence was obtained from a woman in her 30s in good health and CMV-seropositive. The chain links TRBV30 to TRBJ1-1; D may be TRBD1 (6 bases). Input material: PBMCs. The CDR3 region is CAWRPGDTEAFF. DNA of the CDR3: TGTGCCTGGAGACCAGGGGACACTGAAGCTTTCTTT. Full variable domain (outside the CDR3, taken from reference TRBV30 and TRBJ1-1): SQTIHQWPATLVQPVGSPLSLECTVEGTSNPNLYWYRQAAGRGLQLLFYSVGIGQISSEVPQNLSASRPQDRQFILSSKKLLLSDSGFYLCAWRPGDTEAFFGQGTRLTVV.